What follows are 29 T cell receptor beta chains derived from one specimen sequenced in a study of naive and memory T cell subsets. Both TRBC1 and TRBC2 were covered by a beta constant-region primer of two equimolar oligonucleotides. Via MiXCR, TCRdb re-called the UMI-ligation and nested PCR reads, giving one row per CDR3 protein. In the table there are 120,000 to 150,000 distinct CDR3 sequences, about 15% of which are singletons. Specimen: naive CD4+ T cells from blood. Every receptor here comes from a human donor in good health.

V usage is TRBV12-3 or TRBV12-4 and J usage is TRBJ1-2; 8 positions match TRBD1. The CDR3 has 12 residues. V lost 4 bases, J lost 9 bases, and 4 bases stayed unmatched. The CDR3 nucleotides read TGTGCCAGCAGTTCACGACAGGGGAGCTACACCTTC. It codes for CASSSRQGSYTF.

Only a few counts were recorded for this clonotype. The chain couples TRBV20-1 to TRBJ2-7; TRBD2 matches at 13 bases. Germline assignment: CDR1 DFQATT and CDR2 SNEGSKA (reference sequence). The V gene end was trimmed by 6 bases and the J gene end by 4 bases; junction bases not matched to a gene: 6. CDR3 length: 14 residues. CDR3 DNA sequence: TGCAGTGCCACCGGGACTAGCGGGGAGTACGAGCAGTACTTC. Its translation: CSATGTSGEYEQYF.

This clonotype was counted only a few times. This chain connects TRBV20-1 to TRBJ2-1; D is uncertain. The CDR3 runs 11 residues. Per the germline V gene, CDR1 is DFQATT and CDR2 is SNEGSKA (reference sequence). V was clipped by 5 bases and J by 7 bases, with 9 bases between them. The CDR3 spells CSAPQGNEQFF. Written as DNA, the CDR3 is TGCAGTGCTCCGCAAGGGAATGAGCAGTTCTTC.

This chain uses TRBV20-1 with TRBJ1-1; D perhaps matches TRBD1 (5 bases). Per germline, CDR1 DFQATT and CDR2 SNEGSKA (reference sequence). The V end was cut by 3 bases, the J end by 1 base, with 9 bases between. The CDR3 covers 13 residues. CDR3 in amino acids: CSASKGTNTEAFF. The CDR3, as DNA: TGCAGTGCTAGTAAAGGGACGAACACTGAAGCTTTCTTT.

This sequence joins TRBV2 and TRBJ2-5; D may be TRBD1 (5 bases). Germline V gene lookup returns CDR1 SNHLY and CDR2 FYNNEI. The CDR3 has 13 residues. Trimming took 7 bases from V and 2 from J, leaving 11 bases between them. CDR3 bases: TGTGCCAGCACCTCCCAGGGACAAGAGACCCAGTACTTC. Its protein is CASTSQGQETQYF.

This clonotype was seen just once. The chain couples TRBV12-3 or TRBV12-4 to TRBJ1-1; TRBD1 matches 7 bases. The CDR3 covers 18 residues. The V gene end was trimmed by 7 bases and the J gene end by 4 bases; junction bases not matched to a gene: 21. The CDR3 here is CASINHPGQAFEGTEAFF. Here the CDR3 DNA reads TGTGCCAGCATCAATCACCCCGGACAGGCGTTCGAGGGCACTGAAGCTTTCTTT.

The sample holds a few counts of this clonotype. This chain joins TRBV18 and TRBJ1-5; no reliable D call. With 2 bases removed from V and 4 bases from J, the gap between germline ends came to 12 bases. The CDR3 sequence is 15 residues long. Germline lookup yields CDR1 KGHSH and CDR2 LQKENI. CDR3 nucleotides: TGTGCCAGCTCACCATTAGAAGGGATTAATCAGCCCCAGCATTTT. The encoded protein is CASSPLEGINQPQHF.

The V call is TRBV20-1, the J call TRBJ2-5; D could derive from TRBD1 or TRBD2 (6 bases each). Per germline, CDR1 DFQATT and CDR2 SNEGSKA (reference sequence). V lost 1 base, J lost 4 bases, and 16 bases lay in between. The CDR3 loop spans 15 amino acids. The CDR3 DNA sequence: TGCAGTGCTAGAGTACCGGGGGCCTCCGTAGAGACCCAGTACTTC. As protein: CSARVPGASVETQYF.

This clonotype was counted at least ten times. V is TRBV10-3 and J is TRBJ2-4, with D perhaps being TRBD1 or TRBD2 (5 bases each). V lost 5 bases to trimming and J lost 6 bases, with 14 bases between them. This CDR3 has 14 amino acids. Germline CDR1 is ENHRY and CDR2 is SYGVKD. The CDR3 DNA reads TGTGCCATCAGTCGGGACCGAACGGTAAACATTCAGTACTTC. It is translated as CAISRDRTVNIQYF.

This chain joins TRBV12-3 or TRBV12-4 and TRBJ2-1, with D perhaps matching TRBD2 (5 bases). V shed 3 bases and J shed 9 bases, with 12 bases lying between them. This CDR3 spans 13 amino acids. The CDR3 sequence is CASSFLSGAEQFF. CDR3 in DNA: TGTGCCAGCAGTTTCCTGAGCGGCGCTGAGCAGTTCTTC.

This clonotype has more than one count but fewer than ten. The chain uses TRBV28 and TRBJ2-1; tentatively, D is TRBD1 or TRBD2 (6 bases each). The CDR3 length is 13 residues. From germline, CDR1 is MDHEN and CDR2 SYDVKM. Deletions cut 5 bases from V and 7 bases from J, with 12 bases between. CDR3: CASSLKGGNEQFF. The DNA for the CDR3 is TGTGCCAGCAGTCTTAAAGGGGGGAATGAGCAGTTCTTC.

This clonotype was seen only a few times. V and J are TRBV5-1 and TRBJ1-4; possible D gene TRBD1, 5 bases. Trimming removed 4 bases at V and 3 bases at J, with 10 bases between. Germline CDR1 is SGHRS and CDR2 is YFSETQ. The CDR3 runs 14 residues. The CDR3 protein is CASSGGPSNEKLFF. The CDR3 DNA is TGCGCCAGCAGCGGGGGACCGTCTAATGAAAAACTGTTTTTT. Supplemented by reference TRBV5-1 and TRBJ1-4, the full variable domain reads KAGVTQTPRYLIKTRGQQVTLSCSPISGHRSVSWYQQTPGQGLQFLFEYFSETQRNKGNFPGRFSGRQFSNSRSEMNVSTLELGDSALYLCASSGGPSNEKLFFGSGTQLSVL.

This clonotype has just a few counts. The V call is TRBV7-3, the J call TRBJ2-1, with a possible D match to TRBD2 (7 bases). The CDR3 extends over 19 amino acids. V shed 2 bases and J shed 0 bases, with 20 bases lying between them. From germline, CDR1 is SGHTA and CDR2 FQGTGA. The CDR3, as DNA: TGTGCCAGCAGCTTATCTCCCCAAGCGGGACATCTCTCCTACAATGAGCAGTTCTTC. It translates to CASSLSPQAGHLSYNEQFF.

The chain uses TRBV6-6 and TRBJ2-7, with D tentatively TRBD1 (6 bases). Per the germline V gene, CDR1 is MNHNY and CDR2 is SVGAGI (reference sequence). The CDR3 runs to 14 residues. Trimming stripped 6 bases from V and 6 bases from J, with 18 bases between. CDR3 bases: TGTGCCAGCAGAACTAAAAACAGGGATGGCGAGCAGTACTTC. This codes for CASRTKNRDGEQYF.

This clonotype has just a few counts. The CDR3 sequence: CASTQGLGQETQYF. In nucleotides, the CDR3 is TGTGCCAGCACCCAGGGATTAGGCCAAGAGACCCAGTACTTC. The V and J genes are TRBV28 and TRBJ2-5, with D possibly being TRBD1 (5 bases). Germline CDR1 and CDR2: MDHEN and SYDVKM. V dropped 7 bases and J dropped 1 base, with 13 bases sitting between them. This CDR3 region has 14 residues. Variable domain in full (rest from reference TRBV28 and TRBJ2-5): DVKVTQSSRYLVKRTGEKVFLECVQDMDHENMFWYRQDPGLGLRLIYFSYDVKMKEKGDIPEGYSVSREKKERFSLILESASTNQTSMYLCASTQGLGQETQYFGPGTRLLVL.

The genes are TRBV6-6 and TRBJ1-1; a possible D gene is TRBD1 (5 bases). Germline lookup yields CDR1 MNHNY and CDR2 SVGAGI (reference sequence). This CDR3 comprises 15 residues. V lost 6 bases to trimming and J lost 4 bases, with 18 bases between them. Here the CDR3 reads CASRETTGQGTEAFF. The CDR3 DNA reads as TGTGCCAGCAGGGAAACTACAGGCCAGGGCACTGAAGCTTTCTTT.

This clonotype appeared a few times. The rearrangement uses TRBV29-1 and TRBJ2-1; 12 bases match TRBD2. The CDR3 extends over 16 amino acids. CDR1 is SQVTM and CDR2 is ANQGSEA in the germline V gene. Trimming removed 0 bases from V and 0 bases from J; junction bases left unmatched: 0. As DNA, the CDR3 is TGCAGCGTTGAAGAGGGACTAGCGGGCTCCTACAATGAGCAGTTCTTC. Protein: CSVEEGLAGSYNEQFF.

In DNA form, the CDR3 reads TGTGCCAGCAGCTTGAGCGGGACAACTTCCTACGAGCAGTACTTC. As protein: CASSLSGTTSYEQYF. The V and J genes are TRBV7-9 and TRBJ2-7; tentative D call: TRBD2 (7 bases). Germline CDR1 and CDR2: SEHNR and FQNEAQ (reference sequence). The V end was cut by 3 bases, the J end by 1 base, with 13 bases between. The CDR3 length is 15 residues.

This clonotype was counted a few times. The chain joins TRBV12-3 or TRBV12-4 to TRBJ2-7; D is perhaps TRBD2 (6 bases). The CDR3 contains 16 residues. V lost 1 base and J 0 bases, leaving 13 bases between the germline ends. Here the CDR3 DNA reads TGTGCCAGCAGTTTAGGCGGGACTGGAATCTCCTACGAGCAGTACTTC. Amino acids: CASSLGGTGISYEQYF.

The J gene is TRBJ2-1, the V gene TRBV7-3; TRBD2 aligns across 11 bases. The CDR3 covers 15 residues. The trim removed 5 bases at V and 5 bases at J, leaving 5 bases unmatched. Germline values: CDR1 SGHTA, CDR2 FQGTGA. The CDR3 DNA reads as TGTGCCAGCAGCCCACGACTAGCGGGAAACAATGAGCAGTTCTTC. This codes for CASSPRLAGNNEQFF.

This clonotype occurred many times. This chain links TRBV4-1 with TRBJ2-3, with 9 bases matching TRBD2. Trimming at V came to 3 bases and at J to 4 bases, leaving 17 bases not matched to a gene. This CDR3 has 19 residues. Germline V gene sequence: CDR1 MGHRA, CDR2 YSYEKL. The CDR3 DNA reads TGCGCCAGCAGCCACATGATCAATAGCGGGAGTCCTAGGCCAGATACGCAGTATTTT. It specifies CASSHMINSGSPRPDTQYF.

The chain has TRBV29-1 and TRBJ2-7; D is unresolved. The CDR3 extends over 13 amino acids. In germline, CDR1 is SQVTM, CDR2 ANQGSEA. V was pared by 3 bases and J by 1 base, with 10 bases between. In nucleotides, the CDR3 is TGCAGCGTTGAGGGCGAGGAGTCCTACGAGCAGTACTTC. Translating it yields CSVEGEESYEQYF.

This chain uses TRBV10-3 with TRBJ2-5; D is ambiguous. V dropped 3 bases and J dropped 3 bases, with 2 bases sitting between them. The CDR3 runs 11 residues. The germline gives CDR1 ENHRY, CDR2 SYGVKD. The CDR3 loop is CAISEKETQYF. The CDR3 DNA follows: TGTGCCATCAGTGAAAAAGAGACCCAGTACTTC.

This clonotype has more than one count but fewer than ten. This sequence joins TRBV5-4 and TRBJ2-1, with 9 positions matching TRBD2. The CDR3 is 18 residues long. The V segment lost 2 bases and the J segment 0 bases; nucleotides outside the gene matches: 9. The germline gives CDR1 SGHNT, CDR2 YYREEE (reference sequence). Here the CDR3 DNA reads TGTGCCAGCAGCTTAAGGCTAGCGGGACTAAGCTCCTACAATGAGCAGTTCTTC. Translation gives CASSLRLAGLSSYNEQFF.

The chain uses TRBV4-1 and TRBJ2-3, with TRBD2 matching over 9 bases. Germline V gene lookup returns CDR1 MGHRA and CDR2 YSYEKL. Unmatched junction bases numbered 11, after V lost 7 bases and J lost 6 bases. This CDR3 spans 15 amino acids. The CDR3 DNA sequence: TGCGCCAGCACTCTAGCGGGGAGGATGTCGGATACGCAGTATTTT. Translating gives CASTLAGRMSDTQYF.

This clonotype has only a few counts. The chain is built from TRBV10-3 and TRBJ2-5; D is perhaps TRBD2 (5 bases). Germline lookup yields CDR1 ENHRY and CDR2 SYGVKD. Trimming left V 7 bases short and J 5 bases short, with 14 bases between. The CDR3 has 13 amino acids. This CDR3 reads CAITPDWRETQYF. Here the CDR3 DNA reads TGTGCCATCACCCCGGACTGGAGGGAGACCCAGTACTTC.

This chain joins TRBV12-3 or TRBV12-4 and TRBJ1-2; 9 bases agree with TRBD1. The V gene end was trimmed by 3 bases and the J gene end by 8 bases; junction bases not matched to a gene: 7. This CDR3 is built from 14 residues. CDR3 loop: CASSLGQGLGGYTF. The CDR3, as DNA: TGTGCCAGCAGTTTGGGACAGGGCTTAGGGGGCTACACCTTC.

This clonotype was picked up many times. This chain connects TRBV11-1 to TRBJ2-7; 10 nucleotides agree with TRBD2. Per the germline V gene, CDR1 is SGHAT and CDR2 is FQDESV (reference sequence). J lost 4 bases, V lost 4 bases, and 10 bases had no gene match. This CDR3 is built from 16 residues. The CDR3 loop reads CASSWGGASGSYEQYF. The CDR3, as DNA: TGTGCCAGCAGCTGGGGTGGGGCTAGCGGGAGTTACGAGCAGTACTTC.

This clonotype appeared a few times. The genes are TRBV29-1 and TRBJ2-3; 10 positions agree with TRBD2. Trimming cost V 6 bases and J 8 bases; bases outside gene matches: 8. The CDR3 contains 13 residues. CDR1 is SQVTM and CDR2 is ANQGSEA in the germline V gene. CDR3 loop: CSVRLAGQRTQYF. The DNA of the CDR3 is TGCAGCGTACGACTAGCGGGTCAACGTACGCAGTATTTT.